Presented here are 5 T cell receptor beta chains from one specimen sequenced in a study of blood T cell repertoires in COVID-19. The repertoire was sequenced with immunoSEQ multiplex PCR; TCRdb's copy has only in-frame clones and lacks some. The data hold more than 90,000 clones, with around 80% observed a single time. Specimen: peripheral blood. The receptors stem from an elderly man with acute or convalescent COVID-19.

This rearrangement joins TRBV6-5 to TRBJ1-2; TRBD1 might be the D (6 bases). The CDR3 totals 15 residues. The V end lost 5 bases, the J end lost 0 bases, and 13 bases lay between the germline ends. Germline V gene sequence: CDR1 MNHEY, CDR2 SVGAGI. The CDR3 is CASSPGALSNYGYTF. The CDR3 DNA reads TGTGCCAGCAGTCCAGGGGCCCTTTCTAACTATGGCTACACCTTC.

This clone showed up just a few times. This chain uses TRBV7-2 with TRBJ2-7; TRBD2 matches at 7 bases. V was clipped by 8 bases and J by 4 bases; unmatched bases: 14. This CDR3 region has 15 residues. Germline V gene lookup returns CDR1 SGHTA and CDR2 FQGNSA. CDR3 sequence reads: CASGLTTGGTYEQYF. The CDR3 DNA reads TGTGCCAGCGGACTTACGACGGGGGGAACGTACGAGCAGTACTTC.

This chain joins TRBV12-3 or TRBV12-4 and TRBJ1-1; no firm D call. V dropped 2 bases and J dropped 5 bases, with 6 bases sitting between them. This CDR3 spans 12 amino acids. CDR3 nucleotides: TGTGCCAGCAGTTTAACGGGAACTGAAGCTTTCTTT. Amino acids: CASSLTGTEAFF.

The rearrangement links TRBV7-6 to TRBJ1-3, with D possibly being TRBD1 (6 bases). The V gene lost 7 bases and the J gene lost 0 bases, with 13 bases spanning the gap. The CDR3 length is 15 residues. Germline V gene lookup returns CDR1 SGHVS and CDR2 FNYEAQ. In nucleotides, the CDR3 is TGTGCCAGCACCCTAGGGGGTAGCTCTGGAAACACCATATATTTT. Protein sequence: CASTLGGSSGNTIYF. Complete variable domain (other parts from reference TRBV7-6 and TRBJ1-3): GAGVSQSPRYKVTKRGQDVALRCDPISGHVSLYWYRQALGQGPEFLTYFNYEAQQDKSGLPNDRFSAERPEGSISTLTIQRTEQRDSAMYRCASTLGGSSGNTIYFGEGSWLTVV.

The table lists this clone with a count of one. The V gene is TRBV14, the J gene TRBJ2-2; D may be TRBD1 (6 bases). The CDR3 is 15 residues long. Trimming took off 1 base at V and 5 bases at J, with 11 bases between the two ends. Germline lookup yields CDR1 SGHDN and CDR2 FVKESK. The CDR3 nucleotides are TGTGCCAGCAGCCAAGCCATAGGGGGAACCGGGGAGCTGTTTTTT. Protein: CASSQAIGGTGELFF.